This T cell receptor (beta chain) was recorded in a study of molecular identifiers for immune sequencing clone quantification. Germline V gives CDR1 SEHNR, CDR2 FQNEAQ (reference sequence). There are 13 residues in the CDR3. Unmatched junction bases numbered 10, after V lost 10 bases and J lost 5 bases. TCRdb used MiXCR to reprocess the PCR reads, holding one entry per CDR3 protein. The sample consists of around 320,000 distinct CDR3 sequences, 24% of them appearing once. This clonotype was seen only a few times. Material: naive CD8+ T cells from blood, with Jurkat cell RNA spiked in. The subset is: FACS-sorted CD8+CD4-CCR7+CD45RA+ naive T cells. The receptor was isolated from a human donor in good health. Some libraries in this study had Jurkat cell RNA spiked in. This rearrangement joins TRBV7-9 to TRBJ2-5; 7 bases map to TRBD1. This chain's CDR3 is CATSTGIGETQYF. For the CDR3, the DNA is TGTGCCACCTCGACAGGGATCGGGGAGACCCAGTACTTC.